This T cell receptor beta chain was identified during a study of shared clonotypes between healthy human individuals. Study-wide points: Sampling included only blood; tissue repertoires likely differ.

V lost 3 bases to trimming and J lost 2 bases, with 10 bases between them. Germline V gives CDR1 SEHNR, CDR2 FQNEAQ (reference sequence). There are 14 residues in the CDR3. Concerning this clone: The antigen remains undetermined.

Sequenced by immunoSEQ multiplex PCR; TCRdb stores in-frame clones only, minus some. The profile shows over 1.5 million clones, around 98% of them singletons. Sequencing input: naive CD4+ T cells sorted from blood. Subset indicated: CD45RA+ positively selected. The clonotype originates from a man aged 30 to 45 in good health. The rearrangement joins TRBV7-9 to TRBJ1-2; a possible D gene is TRBD1 (5 bases). Here the CDR3 reads CASSFVGGNYGYTF. CDR3 nucleotides: TGTGCCAGCAGCTTCGTTGGGGGGAACTATGGCTACACCTTC.